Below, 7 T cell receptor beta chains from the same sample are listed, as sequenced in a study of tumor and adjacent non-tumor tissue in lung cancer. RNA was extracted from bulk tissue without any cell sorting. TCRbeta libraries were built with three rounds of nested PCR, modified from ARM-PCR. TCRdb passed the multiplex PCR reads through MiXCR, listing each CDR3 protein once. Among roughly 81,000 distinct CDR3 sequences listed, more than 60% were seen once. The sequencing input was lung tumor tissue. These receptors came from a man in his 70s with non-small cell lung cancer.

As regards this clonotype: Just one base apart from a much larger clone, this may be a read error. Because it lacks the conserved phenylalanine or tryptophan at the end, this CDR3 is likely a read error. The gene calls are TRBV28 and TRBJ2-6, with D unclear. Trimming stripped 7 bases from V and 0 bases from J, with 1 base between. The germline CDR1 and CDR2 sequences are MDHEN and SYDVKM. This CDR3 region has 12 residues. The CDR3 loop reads CASNSGANVLTL. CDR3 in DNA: TGTGCCAGCAACTCTGGGGCCAACGTCCTGACTCTC.

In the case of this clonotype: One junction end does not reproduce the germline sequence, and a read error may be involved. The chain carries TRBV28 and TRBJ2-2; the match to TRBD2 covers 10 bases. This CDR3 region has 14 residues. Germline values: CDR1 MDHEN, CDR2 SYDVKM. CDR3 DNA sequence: TGTGCCAGCACAAGCGGGAGGGACACCGGGGAGCTGTGTTTT. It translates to CASTSGRDTGELCF.

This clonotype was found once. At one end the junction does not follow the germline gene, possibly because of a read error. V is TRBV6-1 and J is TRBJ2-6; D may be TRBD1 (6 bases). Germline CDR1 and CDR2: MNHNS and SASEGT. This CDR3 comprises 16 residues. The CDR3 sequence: CTSSAEDRSGANILTF. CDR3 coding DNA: TGTACCAGCAGTGCCGAGGACAGATCTGGGGCCAACATCCTGACTTTC.

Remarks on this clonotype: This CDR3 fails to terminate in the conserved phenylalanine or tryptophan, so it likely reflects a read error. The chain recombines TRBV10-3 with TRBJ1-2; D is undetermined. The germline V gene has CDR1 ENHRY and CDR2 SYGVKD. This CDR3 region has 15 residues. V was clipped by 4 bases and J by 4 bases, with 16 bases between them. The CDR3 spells CAISGSTQSIYGYTL. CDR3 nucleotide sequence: TGTGCCATCAGTGGGTCGACCCAGAGTATCTATGGCTACACCCTC.

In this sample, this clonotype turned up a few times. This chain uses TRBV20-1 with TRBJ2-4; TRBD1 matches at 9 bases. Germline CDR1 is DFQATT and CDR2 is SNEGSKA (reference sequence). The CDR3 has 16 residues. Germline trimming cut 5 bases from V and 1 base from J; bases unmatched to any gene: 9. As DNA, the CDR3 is TGCAGTGCTTCTGGCCGGGACAGGGTTGCCAAAAACATTCAGTACTTC. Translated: CSASGRDRVAKNIQYF.

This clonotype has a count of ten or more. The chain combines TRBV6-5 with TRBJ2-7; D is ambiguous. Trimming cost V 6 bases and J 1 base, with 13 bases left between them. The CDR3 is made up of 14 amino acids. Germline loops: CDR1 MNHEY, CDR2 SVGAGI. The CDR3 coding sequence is TGTGCCAGCAGGCGGTCGGGTGGTTCCTACGAGCAGTACTTC. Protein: CASRRSGGSYEQYF.

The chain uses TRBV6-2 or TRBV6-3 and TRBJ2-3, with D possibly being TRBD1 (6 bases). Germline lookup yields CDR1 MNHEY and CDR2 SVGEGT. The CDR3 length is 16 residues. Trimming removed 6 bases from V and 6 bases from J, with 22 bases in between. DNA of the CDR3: TGTGCCAGCAGGAGCAGGGCCGCAGGGGCCCAGGATACGCAGTATTTT. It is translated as CASRSRAAGAQDTQYF.